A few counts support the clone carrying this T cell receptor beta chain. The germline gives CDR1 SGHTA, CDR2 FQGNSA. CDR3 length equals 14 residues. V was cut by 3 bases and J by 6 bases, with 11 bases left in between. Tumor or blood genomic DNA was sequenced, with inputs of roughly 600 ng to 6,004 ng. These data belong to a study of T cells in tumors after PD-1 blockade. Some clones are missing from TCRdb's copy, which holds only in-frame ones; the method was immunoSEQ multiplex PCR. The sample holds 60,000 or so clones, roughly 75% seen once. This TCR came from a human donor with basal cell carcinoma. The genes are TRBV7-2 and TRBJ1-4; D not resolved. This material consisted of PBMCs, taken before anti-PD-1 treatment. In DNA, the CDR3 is TGTGCCAGCAGCTTTGGTCCCAACGATGAAAAACTGTTTTTT. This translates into CASSFGPNDEKLFF.